This passage covers 30 T cell receptor beta chains from one sample sequenced in a study of shared clonotypes between healthy human individuals. The protocol was immunoSEQ multiplex PCR, while the TCRdb copy is restricted to in-frame clones and leaves out a portion. The sample records about 2.5 million clones, under 95% being singletons. The source material was naive CD4+ T cells from PBMCs. Subset given: CD45RA+ positively selected. The receptors were sampled from a man between 18 and 35 years old in good health. Some clones in this sample may be carry-over from other donors' samples.

The rearrangement links TRBV14 to TRBJ2-1; 7 bases line up with TRBD1. J lost 12 bases, V lost 4 bases, and 9 bases had no gene match. The germline CDR1 and CDR2 sequences are SGHDN and FVKESK. The CDR3 runs 13 residues. CDR3 in DNA: TGTGCCAGCAGCCTGGACAGGACCCTAAGGCAGTTCTTC. Translated: CASSLDRTLRQFF.

The V call is TRBV6-6, the J call TRBJ2-2, with D possibly TRBD2 on 5 matching bases. Trimming pared 6 bases from V and 3 bases from J, leaving 14 bases between. Germline-derived CDR1 and CDR2 are MNHNY and SVGAGI (reference sequence). CDR3 length: 15 amino acids. CDR3 sequence (DNA): TGTGCCAGCAGCATCGGGAAGGGATACACCGGGGAGCTGTTTTTT. Amino acids: CASSIGKGYTGELFF.

The chain recombines TRBV2 with TRBJ1-5; 7 bases map to TRBD1. V dropped 8 bases and J dropped 7; count of bases not matched to a gene: 5. CDR3 length: 12 amino acids. Germline values: CDR1 SNHLY, CDR2 FYNNEI. CDR3 region: CASGQGVQPQHF. The CDR3 DNA reads TGTGCCAGCGGGCAGGGGGTGCAGCCCCAGCATTTT.

With respect to this clone: Different DNA sequences within this sample yield the same CDR3. The chain carries TRBV7-3 and TRBJ2-7, with D unclear. CDR3 length equals 13 residues. Trimming shortened V by 1 base and J by 3 bases, and 7 bases separated the two germline ends. Germline V gene data show CDR1 as SGHTA and CDR2 as FQGTGA. The CDR3 here is CASSLKGGYEQYF. For the CDR3, the DNA is TGTGCCAGCAGCTTAAAGGGCGGCTACGAGCAGTACTTC.

This chain joins TRBV29-1 and TRBJ2-3, with TRBD1 identical over 8 bases. Germline V gene sequence: CDR1 SQVTM, CDR2 ANQGSEA. V was pared by 6 bases and J by 0 bases, with 14 bases of the junction left unmatched. The CDR3 is made up of 17 amino acids. The CDR3 sequence is CSVRLIRQGTSTDTQYF. The CDR3 DNA is TGCAGCGTAAGGCTGATACGACAGGGGACCAGCACAGATACGCAGTATTTT.

This chain uses TRBV29-1 with TRBJ2-7, with 7 nucleotides matching TRBD2. V gave up 5 bases and J gave up 3 bases; unmatched junction bases: 7. The CDR3 runs 13 residues. CDR1 is SQVTM, CDR2 ANQGSEA, per germline. CDR3 coding DNA: TGCAGCGTTCGGACTAGTGGGAACTACGAGCAGTACTTC. Residues: CSVRTSGNYEQYF.

This clone has only one observation. The chain employs TRBV28 and TRBJ2-7; TRBD1 matches at 10 bases. This CDR3 has 15 amino acids. V was clipped by 6 bases and J by 0 bases; unmatched bases: 5. Germline lookup yields CDR1 MDHEN and CDR2 SYDVKM. CDR3 residues: CASRTGGLSSYEQYF. The DNA for the CDR3 is TGTGCCAGCAGGACAGGGGGCTTGAGCTCCTACGAGCAGTACTTC.

This chain connects TRBV18 to TRBJ2-1, with D possibly TRBD2 on 6 matching bases. V gave up 4 bases and J gave up 7 bases, with 14 bases separating them. The CDR3 runs 14 residues. Per the germline V gene, CDR1 is KGHSH and CDR2 is LQKENI. Written as DNA, the CDR3 is TGTGCCAGCTCACTTTACGGGACTGATAATGAGCAGTTCTTC. The encoded protein is CASSLYGTDNEQFF. Full variable domain (outside the CDR3, taken from reference TRBV18 and TRBJ2-1): NAGVMQNPRHLVRRRGQEARLRCSPMKGHSHVYWYRQLPEEGLKFMVYLQKENIIDESGMPKERFSAEFPKEGPSILRIQQVVRGDSAAYFCASSLYGTDNEQFFGPGTRLTVL.

This sequence joins TRBV4-2 and TRBJ2-1; no definite D call. This CDR3 is 16 amino acids long. Germline V gene lookup returns CDR1 LGHNA and CDR2 YNFKEQ. Deletions cut 1 base from V and 4 bases from J, with 14 bases between. The CDR3 nucleotides read TGTGCCAGCAGCCAAGGGATACTACTGCCTTACAATGAGCAGTTCTTC. It encodes CASSQGILLPYNEQFF.

This clone was seen once. The chain links TRBV2 to TRBJ2-7; maybe TRBD2 (5 bases). Trimming stripped 5 bases from V and 3 bases from J, with 11 bases between. Germline values: CDR1 SNHLY, CDR2 FYNNEI. The CDR3 runs to 13 residues. The CDR3 loop reads CASSLRRVYEQYF. In DNA, the CDR3 is TGTGCCAGCAGTCTTCGGCGGGTCTACGAGCAGTACTTC.

The CDR3 nucleotides read TGCAGCGTTGGGCCGGCTAGCTATGGCTACACCTTC. Amino acids: CSVGPASYGYTF. The chain has TRBV29-1 and TRBJ1-2; D gene unclear. CDR1 is SQVTM and CDR2 is ANQGSEA in the germline V gene. There are 12 residues in the CDR3. V was clipped by 4 bases and J by 4 bases, with 10 bases between them.

The CDR3 protein is CASSTRNVDTQYF. The CDR3 DNA is TGTGCCAGCTCAACCCGAAACGTGGATACGCAGTATTTT. This chain uses TRBV18 with TRBJ2-3; D gene ambiguous. Trimming removed 5 bases at V and 6 bases at J, with 12 bases between. CDR1 and CDR2 (germline): KGHSH, LQKENI. The CDR3 spans 13 residues.

The J gene is TRBJ2-2, the V gene TRBV5-1; D uncertain. The CDR3 extends over 16 amino acids. Trimming cost V 3 bases and J 0 bases, with 12 bases left between them. Per the germline V gene, CDR1 is SGHRS and CDR2 is YFSETQ. The DNA of the CDR3 is TGCGCCAGCAGCTACGAGACCGCCGCGAACACCGGGGAGCTGTTTTTT. Translating gives CASSYETAANTGELFF.

The V and J genes are TRBV6-1 and TRBJ2-1; 7 nucleotides agree with TRBD2. CDR3 size: 15 residues. Germline V gene lookup returns CDR1 MNHNS and CDR2 SASEGT. V trimming: 5 bases; J trimming: 0 bases; junction bases outside the gene matches: 4. The chain's CDR3 is CASSTLAFSYNEQFF. The CDR3 coding sequence is TGTGCCAGCAGTACACTAGCGTTCTCCTACAATGAGCAGTTCTTC.

The chain is built from TRBV6-5 and TRBJ1-1, with unresolved D. The CDR3 has 15 residues. Trimming stripped 5 bases from V and 3 bases from J, with 16 bases between. Per germline, CDR1 MNHEY and CDR2 SVGAGI. The CDR3 nucleotides read TGTGCCAGCAGTAGCCGACCCATCGGGGACACTGAAGCTTTCTTT. This gives the protein CASSSRPIGDTEAFF.

The chain combines TRBV11-3 with TRBJ2-5, with 7 bases that match TRBD1. The CDR3 runs 14 residues. Looked up from germline, CDR1 is SGHNT and CDR2 is YENEEA. The V segment lost 3 bases and the J segment 4 bases; nucleotides outside the gene matches: 5. The DNA for the CDR3 is TGTGCCAGCAGCTTGAGGGGGCCGGGAGAGACCCAGTACTTC. Translating gives CASSLRGPGETQYF.

For this clone: The same CDR3 also results from other DNA sequences found in this sample. This chain's CDR3 is CASSYSLNNEKLFF. The CDR3, as DNA: TGTGCCAGCAGTTACTCGCTGAATAATGAAAAACTGTTTTTT. The chain combines TRBV6-5 with TRBJ1-4; D gene unclear. CDR3 size: 14 residues. Trimming removed 0 bases at V and 4 bases at J, with 6 bases between. Germline-derived CDR1 and CDR2 are MNHEY and SVGAGI.

This chain uses TRBV18 with TRBJ2-5, with 12 bases aligning to TRBD2. V dropped 4 bases and J dropped 4; count of bases not matched to a gene: 7. The CDR3 contains 16 residues. CDR1 and CDR2 from the germline V gene are KGHSH and LQKENI. Here the CDR3 reads CASSQGLAGPRETQYF. CDR3 DNA: TGTGCCAGCTCACAGGGACTAGCGGGCCCTCGAGAGACCCAGTACTTC.

This sequence joins TRBV14 and TRBJ2-5; D gene unclear. Germline-derived CDR1 and CDR2 are SGHDN and FVKESK. V lost 5 bases and J 7 bases, leaving 8 bases between the germline ends. The CDR3 runs to 11 residues. The CDR3 loop is CASSALATQYF. The CDR3 bases are TGTGCCAGCAGCGCCTTGGCGACCCAGTACTTC.

This clone was seen only a few times. The chain joins TRBV25-1 to TRBJ1-2; possibly TRBD1 for D (6 bases). Germline CDR1 and CDR2: MGHDK and SYGVNS. Trimming pared 5 bases from V and 7 bases from J, leaving 14 bases between. This CDR3 is 13 amino acids long. The CDR3 loop is CASSPPGAGGYTF. The CDR3 nucleotides are TGTGCCAGCAGTCCGCCGGGGGCAGGTGGCTACACCTTC.

The V call is TRBV6-5, the J call TRBJ2-1; 11 bases are a match to TRBD2. The CDR3 sequence is 16 residues long. Germline V gene sequence: CDR1 MNHEY, CDR2 SVGAGI. With V trimmed by 2 bases and J by 3 bases, 3 bases remained unmatched. CDR3 sequence reads: CASSYRTSGFYNEQFF. CDR3 nucleotide sequence: TGTGCCAGCAGTTACCGGACTAGCGGGTTCTACAATGAGCAGTTCTTC.

This clone was recorded only once. This chain connects TRBV4-1 to TRBJ2-3, with 10 bases fitting TRBD2. CDR1 MGHRA and CDR2 YSYEKL come from the germline V gene. After removal of 4 bases from V and 6 bases from J, the junction contained 10 bases not matched to a gene. CDR3 length: 16 residues. The CDR3 bases are TGCGCCAGCAGCCGCTTGACGCCAGCGGGAGGGGATACGCAGTATTTT. Translation gives CASSRLTPAGGDTQYF.

CDR3 sequence: CASSLMIPGELFF. Here the CDR3 DNA reads TGTGCCAGCAGCTTAATGATTCCCGGGGAGCTGTTTTTT. The chain carries TRBV7-3 and TRBJ2-2; D is unclear. The CDR3 covers 13 residues. V shed 1 base and J shed 6 bases, with 6 bases lying between them. Germline lookup yields CDR1 SGHTA and CDR2 FQGTGA.

The V gene is TRBV5-4, the J gene TRBJ2-3, with D perhaps TRBD1 or TRBD2 (6 bases each). The V end was cut by 4 bases, the J end by 3 bases, with 18 bases between. This CDR3 comprises 16 residues. CDR1 and CDR2 from the germline V gene are SGHNT and YYREEE (reference sequence). CDR3 sequence reads: CASSEGGGAGTDTQYF. The CDR3 nucleotides are TGTGCCAGCAGCGAGGGGGGCGGTGCGGGAACAGATACGCAGTATTTT.

V usage is TRBV28 and J usage is TRBJ2-1, with D hard to call. Germline CDR1 and CDR2: MDHEN and SYDVKM. This CDR3 comprises 15 residues. V was clipped by 3 bases and J by 4 bases, with 13 bases between them. The CDR3 region is CASSFSGSGYNEQFF. The CDR3 DNA is TGTGCCAGCAGTTTTTCGGGCTCGGGTTACAATGAGCAGTTCTTC.

The chain is built from TRBV6-6 and TRBJ1-1; TRBD1 is a possible D gene (6 bases). V was clipped by 2 bases and J by 1 base, with 11 bases between them. This CDR3 has 15 residues. Germline V gene lookup returns CDR1 MNHNY and CDR2 SVGAGI (reference sequence). The CDR3 DNA sequence: TGTGCCAGCAGTTACCCGGGACAAAAGAACACTGAAGCTTTCTTT. Protein product: CASSYPGQKNTEAFF.

V and J are TRBV7-6 and TRBJ2-1; D not resolved. The V and J ends lost 4 bases and 7 bases respectively, with 14 bases between them. The germline CDR1 and CDR2 sequences are SGHVS and FNYEAQ. CDR3 size: 14 residues. The chain's CDR3 is CASSSGPVGNEQFF. The CDR3 nucleotides read TGTGCCAGCAGCTCAGGTCCGGTAGGGAATGAGCAGTTCTTC.

This clone was observed once. The gene calls are TRBV25-1 and TRBJ2-7; D may be TRBD2 (5 bases). In germline, CDR1 is MGHDK, CDR2 SYGVNS. This CDR3 has 13 amino acids. Trimming cost V 3 bases and J 3 bases, with 9 bases left between them. CDR3 sequence reads: CASSERALYEQYF. CDR3 nucleotides: TGTGCCAGCAGTGAGAGGGCCCTCTACGAGCAGTACTTC.

In regard to this clone: At the DNA level, this CDR3 is encoded by other sequences in the same sample as well. The chain recombines TRBV20-1 with TRBJ2-5; D remains unclear. Germline V gives CDR1 DFQATT, CDR2 SNEGSKA (reference sequence). This CDR3 comprises 10 residues. V was clipped by 6 bases and J by 5 bases, with 7 bases between them. CDR3 loop: CSARRETQYF. The CDR3 nucleotides are TGCAGTGCCCGACGTGAGACCCAGTACTTC.

This clone was detected once. V is TRBV5-1 and J is TRBJ1-1, with a possible D match to TRBD1 (5 bases). V gave up 0 bases and J gave up 7 bases, with 13 bases separating them. The CDR3 has 14 residues. Germline CDR1 is SGHRS and CDR2 is YFSETQ. CDR3 sequence reads: CASSLESRGFEAFF. For the CDR3, the DNA is TGCGCCAGCAGCTTGGAATCGCGGGGCTTTGAAGCTTTCTTT.